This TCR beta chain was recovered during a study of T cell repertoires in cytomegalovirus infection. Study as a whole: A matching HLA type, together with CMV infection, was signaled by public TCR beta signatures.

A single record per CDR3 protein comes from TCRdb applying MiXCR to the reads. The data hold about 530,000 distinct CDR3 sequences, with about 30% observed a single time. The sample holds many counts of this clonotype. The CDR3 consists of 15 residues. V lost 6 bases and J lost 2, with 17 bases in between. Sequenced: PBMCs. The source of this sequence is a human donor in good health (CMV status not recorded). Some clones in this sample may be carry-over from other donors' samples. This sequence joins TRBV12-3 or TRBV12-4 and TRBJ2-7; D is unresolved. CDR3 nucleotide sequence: TGTGCCAGCAGAAGACCCTGGCGAGGAACCTACGAGCAGTACTTC. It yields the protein CASRRPWRGTYEQYF.